This note documents a single T cell receptor beta chain sequence. Its target is unknown. The record originates from a study of T cells in pancreatic ductal adenocarcinoma. The CDR3 sequence is 13 residues long. Trimming removed 0 bases from V and 2 bases from J, with 5 bases in between. Germline lookup yields CDR1 SGHRS and CDR2 YFSETQ. Regarding the study as a whole: Compared with tumor, blood showed more total productive templates and roughly 8-fold more clonotypes. This surgical cohort overrepresents the minority presenting with early-stage disease. Comparisons of tumor and blood clonality may show falsely lower tumor diversity. Blood clonality (around 0.072) did not differ significantly from tumor (around 0.12).

The selected patients with pancreatic ductal adenocarcinoma had surgery but no neoadjuvant therapy. Repertoires were generated with immunoSEQ multiplex PCR, while TCRdb's copy carries only in-frame clones and drops some. The sample carries 25,000 to 35,000 clones, around nine tenths recorded once. The specimen sequenced was PBMCs. The sequence was collected from a human donor with pancreatic ductal adenocarcinoma. The chain is built from TRBV5-1 and TRBJ1-1; D gene unclear. CDR3 bases: TGCGCCAGCAGCTTGGCAGCTAACACTGAAGCTTTCTTT. Its protein is CASSLAANTEAFF. Filled out from reference TRBV5-1 and TRBJ1-1, the complete variable domain reads KAGVTQTPRYLIKTRGQQVTLSCSPISGHRSVSWYQQTPGQGLQFLFEYFSETQRNKGNFPGRFSGRQFSNSRSEMNVSTLELGDSALYLCASSLAANTEAFFGQGTRLTVV.